This T cell receptor beta chain was found in a study of blood T cell repertoires in COVID-19. Whole-study context: Collection of acute and convalescent COVID-19 samples took place in the United States, Italy and Spain. T cells, B-cell-depleted T cells, or PBMCs provided the cDNA or gDNA that served as material.

Original processing methods: Estimation of nucleated cell counts was performed using reference gene primer amplification. Measured with immunoSEQ multiplex PCR; TCRdb has only the in-frame clones, and not every one. V, J and clone size were drawn from that table, and D and trimming were deduced from the DNA. The sample lists about 240,000 clones; around four fifths were seen once. Germline V gene sequence: CDR1 LNHDA, CDR2 SQIVND (reference sequence). V gave up 3 bases and J gave up 4 bases; unmatched junction bases: 7. CDR3 size: 15 residues. The chain uses TRBV19 and TRBJ2-7, with 9 bases fitting TRBD1. The sequenced sample consisted of PBMCs or T cells enriched from blood (not recorded which). The receptor comes from a woman aged 40 to 50 who had been exposed to COVID-19. CDR3 sequence (DNA): TGTGCCAGTAGTATTGAGGACAGGGGAGTTTACGAGCAGTACTTC. This sequence encodes CASSIEDRGVYEQYF.